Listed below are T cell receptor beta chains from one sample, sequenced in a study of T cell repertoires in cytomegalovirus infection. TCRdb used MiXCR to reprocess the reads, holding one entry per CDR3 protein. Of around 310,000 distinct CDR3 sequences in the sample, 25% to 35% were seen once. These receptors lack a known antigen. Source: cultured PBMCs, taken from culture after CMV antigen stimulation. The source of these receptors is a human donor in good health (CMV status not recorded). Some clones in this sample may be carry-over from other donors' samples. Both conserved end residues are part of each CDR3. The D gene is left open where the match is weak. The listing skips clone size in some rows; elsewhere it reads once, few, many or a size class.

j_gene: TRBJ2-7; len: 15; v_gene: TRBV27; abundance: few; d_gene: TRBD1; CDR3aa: CASSPQGARTYEQYF; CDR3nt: TGTGCCAGCAGTCCACAGGGGGCGAGGACCTACGAGCAGTACTTC
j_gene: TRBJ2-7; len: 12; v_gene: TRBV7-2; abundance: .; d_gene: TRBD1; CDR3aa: CASRDRGHEQYF; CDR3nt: TGTGCCAGCAGGGACAGGGGCCACGAGCAGTACTTC
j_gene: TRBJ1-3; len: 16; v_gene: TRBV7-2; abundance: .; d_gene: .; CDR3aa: CASSLAPTLSGNTIYF; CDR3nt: TGTGCCAGCAGCTTAGCCCCCACTCTCTCTGGAAACACCATATATTTT
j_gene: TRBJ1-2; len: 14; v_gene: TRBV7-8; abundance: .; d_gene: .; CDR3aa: CASSLGGLRGGYTF; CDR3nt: TGTGCCAGCAGCCTGGGGGGCCTCCGAGGTGGCTACACCTTC
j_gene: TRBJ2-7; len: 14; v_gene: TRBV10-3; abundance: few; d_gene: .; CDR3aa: CAISDSTGSYEQYF; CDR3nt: TGTGCCATCAGTGACTCGACAGGCTCCTACGAGCAGTACTTC
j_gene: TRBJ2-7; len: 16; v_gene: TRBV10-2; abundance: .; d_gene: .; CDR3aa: CASSESHQAFSGEQYF; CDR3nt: TGCGCCAGCAGTGAGTCTCATCAGGCCTTCTCGGGGGAGCAGTACTTC
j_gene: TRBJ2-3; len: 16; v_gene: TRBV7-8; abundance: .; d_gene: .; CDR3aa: CASSWGLIIGTDTQYF; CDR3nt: TGTGCCAGCAGCTGGGGACTGATCATTGGCACAGATACGCAGTATTTT
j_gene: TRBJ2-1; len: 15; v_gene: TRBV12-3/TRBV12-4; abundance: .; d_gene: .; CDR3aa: CASSFTPLGGDEQFF; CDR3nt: TGTGCCAGCAGTTTTACCCCTTTAGGTGGGGATGAGCAGTTCTTC
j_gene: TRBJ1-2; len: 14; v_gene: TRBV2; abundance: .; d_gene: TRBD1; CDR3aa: CASSVTGGDDGYTF; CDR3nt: TGTGCCAGCAGTGTGACAGGGGGCGATGATGGCTACACCTTC
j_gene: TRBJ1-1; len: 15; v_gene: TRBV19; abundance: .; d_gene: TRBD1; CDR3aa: CASSIAGTGETEAFF; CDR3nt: TGTGCCAGTAGTATAGCGGGGACAGGGGAAACTGAAGCTTTCTTT
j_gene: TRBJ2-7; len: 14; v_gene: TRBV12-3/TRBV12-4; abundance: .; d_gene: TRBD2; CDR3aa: CASRTGTTAYEQYF; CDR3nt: TGTGCCAGCAGAACCGGGACTACGGCTTACGAGCAGTACTTC
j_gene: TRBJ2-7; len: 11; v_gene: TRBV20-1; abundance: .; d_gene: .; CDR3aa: CSLGGSYEQYF; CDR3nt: TGCAGCCTAGGCGGGTCCTACGAGCAGTACTTC
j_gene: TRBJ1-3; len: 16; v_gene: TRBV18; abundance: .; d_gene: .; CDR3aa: CASSAQAQRSGNTIYF; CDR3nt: TGTGCCAGCTCAGCACAAGCACAGCGCTCTGGAAACACCATATATTTT
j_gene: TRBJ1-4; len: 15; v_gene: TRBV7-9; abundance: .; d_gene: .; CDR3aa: CASSLGASPNEKLFF; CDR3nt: TGTGCCAGCAGCTTAGGCGCCAGCCCAAATGAAAAACTGTTTTTT
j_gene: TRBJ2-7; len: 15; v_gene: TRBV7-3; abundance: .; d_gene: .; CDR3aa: CASSLGTNSDYEQYF; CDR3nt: TGTGCCAGCAGCTTAGGCACCAACTCCGACTACGAGCAGTACTTC
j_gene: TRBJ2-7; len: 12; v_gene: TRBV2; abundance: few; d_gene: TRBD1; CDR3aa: CASGQGAWEQYF; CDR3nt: TGTGCCAGCGGACAGGGGGCATGGGAGCAGTACTTC
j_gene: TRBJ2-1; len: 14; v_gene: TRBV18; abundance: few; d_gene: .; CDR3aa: CASSPPARLNEQFF; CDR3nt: TGTGCCAGCTCACCACCGGCTAGGCTTAATGAGCAGTTCTTC
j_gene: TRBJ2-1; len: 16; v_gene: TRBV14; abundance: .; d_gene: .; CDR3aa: CASSQPGRGRKNEQFF; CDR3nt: TGTGCCAGCAGCCAGCCGGGCCGGGGGAGGAAGAATGAGCAGTTCTTC
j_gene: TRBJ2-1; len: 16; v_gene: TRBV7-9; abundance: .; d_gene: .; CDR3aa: CASSQRGARTNNEQFF; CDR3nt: TGTGCCAGCAGCCAAAGGGGCGCGCGGACAAACAATGAGCAGTTCTTC
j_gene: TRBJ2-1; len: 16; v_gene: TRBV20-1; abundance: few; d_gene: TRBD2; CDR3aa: CSARGLAGSSYNEQFF; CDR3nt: TGCAGTGCTAGAGGGCTAGCGGGTTCTTCCTACAATGAGCAGTTCTTC
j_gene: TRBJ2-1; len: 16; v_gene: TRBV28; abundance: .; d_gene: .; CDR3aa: CASSSAGEGSYNEQFF; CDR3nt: TGTGCCAGCAGTTCGGCAGGGGAGGGCTCCTACAATGAGCAGTTCTTC
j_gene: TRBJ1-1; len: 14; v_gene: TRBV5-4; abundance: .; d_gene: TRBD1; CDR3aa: CASSFGTGLGEAFF; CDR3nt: TGTGCCAGCAGCTTCGGGACAGGTCTTGGGGAAGCTTTCTTT
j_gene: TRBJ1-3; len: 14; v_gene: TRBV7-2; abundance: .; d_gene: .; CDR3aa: CASSLTGIGNTIYF; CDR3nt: TGTGCCAGCAGCCTCACGGGGATAGGAAACACCATATATTTT
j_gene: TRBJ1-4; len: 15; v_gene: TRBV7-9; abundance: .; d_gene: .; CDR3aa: CASSPNGGLGEKLFF; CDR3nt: TGTGCCAGCAGCCCCAACGGGGGGCTCGGTGAAAAACTGTTTTTT
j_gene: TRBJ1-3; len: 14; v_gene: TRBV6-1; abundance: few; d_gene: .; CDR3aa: CASCWGDTRNTIYF; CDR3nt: TGTGCCAGCTGTTGGGGGGACACCAGAAACACCATATATTTT
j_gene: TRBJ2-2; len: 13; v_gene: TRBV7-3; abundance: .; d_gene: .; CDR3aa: CASSLDGSRELFF; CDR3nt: TGTGCCAGCAGCTTAGATGGATCCCGGGAGCTGTTTTTT
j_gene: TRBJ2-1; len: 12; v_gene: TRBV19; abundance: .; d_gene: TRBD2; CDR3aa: CASNREGYEQFF; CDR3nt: TGTGCCAGTAACCGGGAGGGCTATGAGCAGTTCTTC
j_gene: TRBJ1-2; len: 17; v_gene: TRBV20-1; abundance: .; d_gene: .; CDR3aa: CSASDKGAYSANYGYTF; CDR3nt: TGCAGTGCTAGTGACAAAGGGGCCTACTCCGCTAACTATGGCTACACCTTC
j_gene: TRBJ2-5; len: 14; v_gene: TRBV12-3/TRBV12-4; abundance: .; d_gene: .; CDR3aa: CASSLPYRQETQYF; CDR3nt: TGTGCCAGCAGTTTACCTTACCGACAAGAGACCCAGTACTTC
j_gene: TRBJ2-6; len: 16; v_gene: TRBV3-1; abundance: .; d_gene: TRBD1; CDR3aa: CASSHRQGLGANVLTF; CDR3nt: TGTGCCAGCAGCCACAGACAGGGATTGGGGGCCAACGTCCTGACTTTC
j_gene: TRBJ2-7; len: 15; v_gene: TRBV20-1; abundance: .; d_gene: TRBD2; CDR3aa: CSAREPSGGVREQYF; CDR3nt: TGCAGTGCTAGAGAGCCTAGCGGGGGGGTCAGGGAGCAGTACTTC
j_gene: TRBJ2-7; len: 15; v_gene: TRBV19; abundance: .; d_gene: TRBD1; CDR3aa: CASSPGDSETYEQYF; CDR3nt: TGTGCCAGTAGTCCCGGGGACAGCGAAACCTACGAGCAGTACTTC
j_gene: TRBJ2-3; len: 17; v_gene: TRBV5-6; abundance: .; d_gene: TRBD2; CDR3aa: CASSLVALAGGADTQYF; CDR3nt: TGTGCCAGCAGCTTGGTGGCACTAGCGGGGGGAGCAGATACGCAGTATTTT
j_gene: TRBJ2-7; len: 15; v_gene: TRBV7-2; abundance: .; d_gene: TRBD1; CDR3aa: CASSYSRGISYEQYF; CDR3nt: TGTGCCAGCAGCTACAGCAGGGGGATATCCTACGAGCAGTACTTC
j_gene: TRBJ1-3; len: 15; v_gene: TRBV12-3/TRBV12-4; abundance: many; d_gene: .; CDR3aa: CASTQTGSPGNTIYF; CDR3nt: TGTGCCAGCACCCAAACCGGGAGTCCTGGAAACACCATATATTTT
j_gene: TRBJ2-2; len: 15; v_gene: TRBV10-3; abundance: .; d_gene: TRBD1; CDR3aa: CAIRSDRVVTGELFF; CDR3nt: TGTGCCATCAGAAGCGACAGGGTGGTCACCGGGGAGCTGTTTTTT
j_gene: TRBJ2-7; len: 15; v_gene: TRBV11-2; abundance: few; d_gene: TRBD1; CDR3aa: CASSLGQGVTYEQYF; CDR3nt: TGTGCCAGCAGCTTAGGACAGGGAGTTACCTACGAGCAGTACTTC
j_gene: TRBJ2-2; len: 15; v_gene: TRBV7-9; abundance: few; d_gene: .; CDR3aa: CASSRQPMWTGELFF; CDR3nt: TGTGCCAGCAGCCGACAGCCCATGTGGACCGGGGAGCTGTTTTTT
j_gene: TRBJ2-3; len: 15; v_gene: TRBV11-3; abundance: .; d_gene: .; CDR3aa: CASSADGLSADTQYF; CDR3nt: TGTGCCAGCAGCGCGGACGGACTGTCTGCGGATACGCAGTATTTT
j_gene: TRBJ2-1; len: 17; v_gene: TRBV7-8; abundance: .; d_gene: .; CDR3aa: CASSLGQLSLGGHEQFF; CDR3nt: TGTGCCAGCAGCTTAGGCCAACTAAGTCTCGGGGGCCATGAGCAGTTCTTC
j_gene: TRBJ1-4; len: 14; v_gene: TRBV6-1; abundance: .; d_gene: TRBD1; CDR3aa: CASRRQGASEKLFF; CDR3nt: TGTGCCAGCAGGAGACAGGGGGCTAGTGAAAAACTGTTTTTT
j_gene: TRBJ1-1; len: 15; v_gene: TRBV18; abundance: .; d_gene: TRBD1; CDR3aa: CASSTGKGPNTEAFF; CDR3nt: TGTGCCAGCTCGACAGGGAAGGGACCGAACACTGAAGCTTTCTTT
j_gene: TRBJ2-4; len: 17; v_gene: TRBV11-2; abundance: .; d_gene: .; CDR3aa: CASSVRNGSRAKNIQYF; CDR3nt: TGTGCCAGCAGCGTTAGGAACGGGAGTCGAGCCAAAAACATTCAGTACTTC
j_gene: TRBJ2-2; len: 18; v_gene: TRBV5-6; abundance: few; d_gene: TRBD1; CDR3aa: CASSPGQGGVRGTGELFF; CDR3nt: TGTGCCAGCAGCCCGGGACAGGGAGGGGTCCGCGGCACCGGGGAGCTGTTTTTT
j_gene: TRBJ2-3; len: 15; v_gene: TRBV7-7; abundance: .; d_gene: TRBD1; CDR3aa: CASSLGQGDADTQYF; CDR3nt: TGTGCCAGCAGCTTAGGGCAGGGGGACGCAGATACGCAGTATTTT
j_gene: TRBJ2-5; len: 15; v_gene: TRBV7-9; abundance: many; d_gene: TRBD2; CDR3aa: CASSPAGQTQETQYF; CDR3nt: TGTGCCAGCAGCCCAGCGGGGCAGACCCAAGAGACCCAGTACTTC
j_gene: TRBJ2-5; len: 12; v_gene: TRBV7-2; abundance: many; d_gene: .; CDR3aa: CASSRWGETQYF; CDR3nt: TGTGCCAGCAGCAGATGGGGGGAGACCCAGTACTTC
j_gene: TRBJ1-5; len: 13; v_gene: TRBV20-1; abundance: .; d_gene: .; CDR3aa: CSAGGGVGQPQHF; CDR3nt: TGCAGTGCTGGTGGGGGGGTTGGTCAGCCCCAGCATTTT
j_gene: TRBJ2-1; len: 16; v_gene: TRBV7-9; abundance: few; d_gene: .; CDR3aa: CASSLVGRGLSDEQFF; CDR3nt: TGTGCCAGCAGCTTAGTAGGGCGGGGCCTGTCCGATGAGCAGTTCTTC
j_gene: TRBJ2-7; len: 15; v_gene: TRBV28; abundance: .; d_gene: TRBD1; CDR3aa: CASSSPGQVAYEQYF; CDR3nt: TGTGCCAGCAGTTCCCCGGGACAGGTTGCCTACGAGCAGTACTTC
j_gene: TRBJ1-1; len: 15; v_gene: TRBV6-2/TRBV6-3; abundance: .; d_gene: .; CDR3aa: CASSYRRTENTEAFF; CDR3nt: TGTGCCAGCAGTTATCGGCGGACAGAGAACACTGAAGCTTTCTTT
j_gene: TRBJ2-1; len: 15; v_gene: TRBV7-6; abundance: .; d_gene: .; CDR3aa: CASSLAEDSYNEQFF; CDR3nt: TGTGCCAGCAGCTTAGCGGAGGACAGCTACAATGAGCAGTTCTTC
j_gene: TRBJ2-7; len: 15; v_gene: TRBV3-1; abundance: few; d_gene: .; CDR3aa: CASSQSGVTYYEQYF; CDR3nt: TGTGCCAGCAGCCAATCAGGCGTCACGTACTACGAGCAGTACTTC
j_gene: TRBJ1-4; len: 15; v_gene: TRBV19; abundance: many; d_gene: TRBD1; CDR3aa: CASSMGQATHEKLFF; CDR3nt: TGTGCCAGTAGTATGGGACAGGCGACCCATGAAAAACTGTTTTTT
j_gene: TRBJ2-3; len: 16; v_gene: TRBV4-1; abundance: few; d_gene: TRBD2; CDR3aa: CASSQDTSGVTDTQYF; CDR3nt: TGCGCCAGCAGCCAAGATACTAGCGGGGTAACAGATACGCAGTATTTT